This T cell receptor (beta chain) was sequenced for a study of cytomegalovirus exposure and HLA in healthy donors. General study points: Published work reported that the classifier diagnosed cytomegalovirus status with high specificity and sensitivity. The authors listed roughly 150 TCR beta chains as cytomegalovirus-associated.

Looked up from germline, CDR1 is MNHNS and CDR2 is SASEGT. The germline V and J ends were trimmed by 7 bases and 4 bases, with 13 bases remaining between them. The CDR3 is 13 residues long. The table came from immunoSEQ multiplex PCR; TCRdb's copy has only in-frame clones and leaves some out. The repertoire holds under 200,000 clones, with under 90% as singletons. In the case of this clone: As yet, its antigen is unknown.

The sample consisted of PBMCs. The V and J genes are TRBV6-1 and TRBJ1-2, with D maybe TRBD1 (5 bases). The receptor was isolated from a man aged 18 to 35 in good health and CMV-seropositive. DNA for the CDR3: TGTGCCAGCATGCCAGGGCGAGGCTATGGCTACACCTTC. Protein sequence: CASMPGRGYGYTF.